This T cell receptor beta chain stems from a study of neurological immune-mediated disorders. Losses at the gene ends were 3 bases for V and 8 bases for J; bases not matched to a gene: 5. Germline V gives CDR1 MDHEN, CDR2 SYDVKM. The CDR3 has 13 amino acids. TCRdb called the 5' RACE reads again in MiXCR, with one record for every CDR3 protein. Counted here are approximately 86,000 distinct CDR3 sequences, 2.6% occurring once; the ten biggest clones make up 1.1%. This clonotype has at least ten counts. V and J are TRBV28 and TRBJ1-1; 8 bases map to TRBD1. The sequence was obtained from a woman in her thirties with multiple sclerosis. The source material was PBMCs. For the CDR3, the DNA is TGTGCCAGCAGTTTCGGACAGGGCAGGGAAGCTTTCTTT. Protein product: CASSFGQGREAFF.